Listed below are T cell receptor beta chains from one sample, sequenced in a study of cytomegalovirus exposure and HLA in healthy donors. Assay: immunoSEQ multiplex PCR; the TCRdb copy retains only in-frame clones and omits some. This table has 120,000 to 150,000 clones, over 70% appearing once. Sequencing was done on a sample of PBMCs. The source of these receptors is a woman between 35 and 50 years old in good health and CMV-seronegative. Each CDR3 is given with its conserved first and last residue.

v_gene: TRBV2
len: 13
j_gene: TRBJ2-7
CDR3aa: CASSKQGDYEQYF

v_gene: TRBV7-6
len: 14
j_gene: TRBJ1-2
CDR3aa: CASSLGAGVVGYTF

v_gene: TRBV7-6
len: 15
j_gene: TRBJ1-6
CDR3aa: CASSSRGGGLYALHF

v_gene: TRBV5-5
len: 15
j_gene: TRBJ1-1
CDR3aa: CASSLYAVRDTEAFF

v_gene: TRBV5-1
len: 14
j_gene: TRBJ1-4
CDR3aa: CASSSDTINEKLFF

v_gene: TRBV19
len: 15
j_gene: TRBJ2-7
CDR3aa: CASSIDGRAGYEQYF

v_gene: TRBV7-9
len: 11
j_gene: TRBJ1-2
CDR3aa: CASSFRGGYTF

v_gene: TRBV2
len: 13
j_gene: TRBJ2-5
CDR3aa: CASSYTGQETQYF

v_gene: TRBV6-6
len: 12
j_gene: TRBJ1-1
CDR3aa: CASSGQNTEAFF

v_gene: TRBV12-2
len: 12
j_gene: TRBJ2-7
CDR3aa: CASLTSGSEQYF

v_gene: TRBV7-9
len: 16
j_gene: TRBJ2-7
CDR3aa: CSSSPRGAGGVEAQYF

v_gene: TRBV9
len: 14
j_gene: TRBJ2-7
CDR3aa: CASAAGTGAYEQYF

v_gene: TRBV2
len: 14
j_gene: TRBJ2-1
CDR3aa: CASSPNGQSHEQFF

v_gene: TRBV18
len: 14
j_gene: TRBJ2-7
CDR3aa: CASSPSVATDEQYF

v_gene: TRBV19
len: 15
j_gene: TRBJ1-4
CDR3aa: CASSIGGTAEEKLFF

v_gene: TRBV5-4
len: 15
j_gene: TRBJ2-5
CDR3aa: CASSLTSGRAETQYF

v_gene: TRBV6-5
len: 15
j_gene: TRBJ1-1
CDR3aa: CASSQAHSAGTEAFF

v_gene: TRBV27
len: 15
j_gene: TRBJ1-1
CDR3aa: CASSQGPGTDTEAFF

v_gene: TRBV7-8
len: 16
j_gene: TRBJ1-2
CDR3aa: CASSPRLSGSNYGYTF

v_gene: TRBV28
len: 14
j_gene: TRBJ2-5
CDR3aa: CASSSGQRKETQYF

v_gene: TRBV6-1
len: 14
j_gene: TRBJ1-1
CDR3aa: CASSGGQANTEAFF

v_gene: TRBV6-1
len: 15
j_gene: TRBJ2-3
CDR3aa: CASRSPGLLTDTQYF

v_gene: TRBV12-5
len: 13
j_gene: TRBJ1-2
CDR3aa: CASGLLAANGYTF

v_gene: TRBV6-6
len: 15
j_gene: TRBJ1-2
CDR3aa: CASSYPDPRTGGYTF

v_gene: TRBV7-6
len: 14
j_gene: TRBJ2-7
CDR3aa: CASSLSGYSYEQYF

v_gene: TRBV9
len: 15
j_gene: TRBJ1-5
CDR3aa: CASSVGQGSNQPQHF

v_gene: TRBV18
len: 15
j_gene: TRBJ2-1
CDR3aa: CASSPQWLAGDEQFF

v_gene: TRBV4-1
len: 15
j_gene: TRBJ1-1
CDR3aa: CASRYSLTGRTEAFF

v_gene: TRBV18
len: 14
j_gene: TRBJ2-7
CDR3aa: CASSPGQASYEQYF

v_gene: TRBV5-4
len: 14
j_gene: TRBJ2-2
CDR3aa: CASSFQGASGELFF

v_gene: TRBV11-2
len: 13
j_gene: TRBJ1-5
CDR3aa: CASSQTGVQPQHF

v_gene: TRBV18
len: 18
j_gene: TRBJ2-5
CDR3aa: CASSPQFVGLADQETQYF

v_gene: TRBV6-1
len: 15
j_gene: TRBJ2-2
CDR3aa: CASITGSTNTGELFF

v_gene: TRBV28
len: 15
j_gene: TRBJ2-1
CDR3aa: CASSLAGRSYNEQFF

v_gene: TRBV4-1
len: 17
j_gene: TRBJ1-2
CDR3aa: CASSLLIVNRGSVGYTF

v_gene: TRBV7-9
len: 16
j_gene: TRBJ1-3
CDR3aa: CASSFHSIYSGNTIYF

v_gene: TRBV6-1
len: 17
j_gene: TRBJ2-7
CDR3aa: CASSERLGGQPGGEQYF

v_gene: TRBV7-7
len: 16
j_gene: TRBJ2-3
CDR3aa: CASSLVAGGSTDTQYF

v_gene: TRBV5-1
len: 14
j_gene: TRBJ1-5
CDR3aa: CASSPGTGNQPQHF

v_gene: TRBV21-1
len: 16
j_gene: TRBJ2-3
CDR3aa: CASSKEGLGNTDTQYF

v_gene: TRBV27
len: 14
j_gene: TRBJ2-2
CDR3aa: CASTRDGRTGELFF

v_gene: TRBV28
len: 14
j_gene: TRBJ1-2
CDR3aa: CASLQGQRLRGYTF

v_gene: TRBV10-1
len: 13
j_gene: TRBJ1-1
CDR3aa: CASSESRVTEAFF

v_gene: TRBV19
len: 13
j_gene: TRBJ2-7
CDR3aa: CASSIGPWSEQYF

v_gene: TRBV18
len: 15
j_gene: TRBJ1-2
CDR3aa: CASSLDIRANYGYTF

v_gene: TRBV28
len: 17
j_gene: TRBJ2-2
CDR3aa: CASSSLFGGMNTGELFF

v_gene: TRBV10-3
len: 15
j_gene: TRBJ2-7
CDR3aa: CAIKTAGTAVVGQYF

v_gene: TRBV9
len: 15
j_gene: TRBJ2-1
CDR3aa: CASSGRTGPWDEQFF

v_gene: TRBV11-3
len: 16
j_gene: TRBJ2-1
CDR3aa: CASSLDQNGAYNEQFF

v_gene: TRBV18
len: 16
j_gene: TRBJ1-5
CDR3aa: CASSQRTGGLGQPQHF

v_gene: TRBV27
len: 13
j_gene: TRBJ1-4
CDR3aa: CASSDRPNEKLFF

v_gene: TRBV28
len: 14
j_gene: TRBJ1-2
CDR3aa: CASSFQGGNYGYTF

v_gene: TRBV19
len: 14
j_gene: TRBJ1-4
CDR3aa: CASSVQGAEEKLFF

v_gene: TRBV2
len: 13
j_gene: TRBJ1-1
CDR3aa: CASSPGGKTEAFF

v_gene: TRBV19
len: 14
j_gene: TRBJ1-4
CDR3aa: CASSLQGAASELFF

v_gene: TRBV6-6
len: 15
j_gene: TRBJ2-3
CDR3aa: CASSYSAGVRDTQYF

v_gene: TRBV6-1
len: 14
j_gene: TRBJ2-2
CDR3aa: CASSRDWNAGELFF

v_gene: TRBV28
len: 14
j_gene: TRBJ1-1
CDR3aa: CASSLSQGGTEAFF

v_gene: TRBV4-1
len: 14
j_gene: TRBJ2-7
CDR3aa: CASSQPTRSYEQYF